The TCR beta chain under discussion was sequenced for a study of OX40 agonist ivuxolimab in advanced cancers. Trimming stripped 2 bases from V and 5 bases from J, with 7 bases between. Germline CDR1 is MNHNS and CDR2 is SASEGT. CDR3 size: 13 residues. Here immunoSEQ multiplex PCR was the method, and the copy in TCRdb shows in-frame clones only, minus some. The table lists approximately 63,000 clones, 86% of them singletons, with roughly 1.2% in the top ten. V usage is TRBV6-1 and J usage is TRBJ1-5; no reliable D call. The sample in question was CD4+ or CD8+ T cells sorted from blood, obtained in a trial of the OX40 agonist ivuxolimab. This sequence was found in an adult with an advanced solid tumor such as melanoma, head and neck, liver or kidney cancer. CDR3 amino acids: CASSEYYHQPQHF. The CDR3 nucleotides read TGTGCCAGCAGTGAATACTACCATCAGCCCCAGCATTTT.